These 29 T cell receptor beta chains were all obtained from the same sample, sequenced in a study of human T cells and chemical hapten exposure. This sample's time point: patch test 3, about 24 weeks after DPC sensitization. Described treatment: therapeutic diphenylcyclopropenone sensitization with weekly scalp DPC. TCRdb processed the RACE reads anew with MiXCR; each CDR3 protein has one entry. Here the sample spans over 150,000 distinct CDR3 sequences, roughly a quarter being singletons. The sample was whole blood, taken in connection with sensitization to the hapten diphenylcyclopropenone (DPC). Receptor source: a woman aged 18 to 35 with alopecia areata. Some clones in this sample may be carry-over from other donors' samples.

The sample holds many counts of this clonotype. The V call is TRBV18, the J call TRBJ2-1; a weak D match, TRBD2 (6 bases). The V end was cut by 5 bases, the J end by 10 bases, with 15 bases between. CDR3 length equals 13 residues. Germline V gene data show CDR1 as KGHSH and CDR2 as LQKENI. This chain's CDR3 is CASSWGGEEEQFF. CDR3 nucleotides: TGTGCCAGCTCATGGGGCGGGGAAGAGGAGCAGTTCTTC. The full variable domain, with the rest looked up from reference TRBV18 and TRBJ2-1, is NAGVMQNPRHLVRRRGQEARLRCSPMKGHSHVYWYRQLPEEGLKFMVYLQKENIIDESGMPKERFSAEFPKEGPSILRIQQVVRGDSAAYFCASSWGGEEEQFFGPGTRLTVL.

This rearrangement joins TRBV14 to TRBJ2-7; 7 bases fit TRBD2. Germline-derived CDR1 and CDR2 are SGHDN and FVKESK. J lost 7 bases, V lost 2 bases, and 2 bases had no gene match. The CDR3 has 12 residues. CDR3 region: CASSQRDYEQYF. In DNA, the CDR3 is TGTGCCAGCAGCCAACGGGACTATGAGCAGTACTTC.

This clonotype occurred a few times. The V gene is TRBV6-4, the J gene TRBJ2-2; D call uncertain. The CDR3 sequence is 13 residues long. From germline, CDR1 is MRHNA and CDR2 SNTAGT. Between the trimmed V and J ends, which lost 4 bases and 8 bases, there was a span of 11 bases. CDR3 DNA: TGTGCCAGCAGTGTTCAAGCGCCTGGGGAGCTGTTTTTT. Protein product: CASSVQAPGELFF.

There are a few counts of this clonotype. The chain joins TRBV7-3 to TRBJ2-2; D is possibly TRBD1 or TRBD2 (5 bases each). V was pared by 3 bases and J by 8 bases, with 19 bases between. Germline V gives CDR1 SGHTA, CDR2 FQGTGA. This CDR3 spans 16 amino acids. In DNA, the CDR3 is TGTGCCAGCAGCTTGTTTCGGGGCCAGGGAACTGGGGAGCTGTTTTTT. It is translated as CASSLFRGQGTGELFF.

The chain links TRBV7-8 to TRBJ1-2; possible D gene TRBD1, 5 bases. This CDR3 spans 12 amino acids. CDR1 is SGHVS and CDR2 is FQNEAQ in the germline V gene. V was cut by 5 bases and J by 9 bases, with 13 bases left in between. The CDR3 reads CASSPMKGRYTF. In nucleotides, the CDR3 is TGTGCCAGCAGCCCGATGAAGGGACGCTACACCTTC.

The chain carries TRBV7-2 and TRBJ1-6, with D perhaps matching TRBD1 (5 bases). Germline V CDR1 and CDR2: SGHTA, FQGNSA. CDR3 length: 15 residues. V was trimmed by 0 bases and J by 2 bases, leaving 5 bases between them. The DNA for the CDR3 is TGTGCCAGCAGCTTAGCCAGGGCCTATAATTCACCCCTCCACTTT. Translating gives CASSLARAYNSPLHF.

Remarks on this clonotype: Mismatch with germline at one junction end may stem from a read error. J is TRBJ2-7 and V is TRBV5-1; 9 nucleotides match TRBD2. Germline-derived CDR1 and CDR2 are SGHRS and YFSETQ. CDR3 length: 14 amino acids. Here the CDR3 reads CASSVGLASGTRLF. CDR3 bases: TGCGCCAGCAGCGTAGGGTTGGCTAGCGGGACCCGACTCTTC.

This clonotype was counted only a few times. This chain links TRBV5-6 with TRBJ2-7; D might be TRBD1 (6 bases). Germline loops: CDR1 SGHDT, CDR2 YYEEEE. CDR3 length equals 13 residues. The V end lost 1 base, the J end lost 5 bases, and 10 bases lay between the germline ends. The CDR3 region is CASSLRSGDEQYF. CDR3 in DNA: TGTGCCAGCAGCTTGCGTTCAGGGGACGAGCAGTACTTC.

The sample holds a few counts of this clonotype. The V call is TRBV3-1, the J call TRBJ1-4; D may be TRBD1 (5 bases). The CDR3 is 16 amino acids. The V end was cut by 2 bases, the J end by 7 bases, with 17 bases between. The germline V gene encodes CDR1 LGHDT and CDR2 YNNKEL (reference sequence). The CDR3 here is CASSQPRGLLREKLFF. The CDR3 region has the DNA TGTGCCAGCAGCCAACCTAGGGGCCTCCTGCGTGAAAAACTGTTTTTT.

The genes are TRBV15 and TRBJ2-7; 9 bases fit TRBD2. Unmatched junction bases numbered 4, after V lost 8 bases and J lost 2 bases. CDR1 LNHNV and CDR2 YYDKDF come from the germline V gene (reference sequence). There are 13 residues in the CDR3. The CDR3 spells CATASSGAYEQYF. CDR3 bases: TGTGCCACCGCTTCTAGCGGGGCCTACGAGCAGTACTTC.

This clonotype was seen more than once but under ten times. CDR3 coding DNA: TGTGCCAGCAGCCAAAGACAGACCTCCTCCTACGAGCAGTACTTC. Translation gives CASSQRQTSSYEQYF. V gene TRBV4-2 combines with J gene TRBJ2-7, with D perhaps matching TRBD1 (5 bases). Trimming left V 2 bases short and J 0 bases short, with 11 bases between. This CDR3 has 15 residues. Per germline, CDR1 LGHNA and CDR2 YNFKEQ.

The chain combines TRBV5-5 with TRBJ2-7; the D gene is possibly TRBD2 (6 bases). V was trimmed by 2 bases and J by 4 bases, leaving 16 bases between them. This CDR3 spans 15 amino acids. Germline values: CDR1 SGHKS, CDR2 YYEKEE (reference sequence). The CDR3 nucleotides read TGTGCCAGCAGCTTCTTTCCCGGCGGGACTTACGAGCAGTACTTC. It codes for CASSFFPGGTYEQYF. The variable domain in full, with the rest retrieved from reference TRBV5-5 and TRBJ2-7, is DAGVTQSPTHLIKTRGQQVTLRCSPISGHKSVSWYQQVLGQGPQFIFQYYEKEERGRGNFPDRFSARQFPNYSSELNVNALLLGDSALYLCASSFFPGGTYEQYFGPGTRLTVT.

This clonotype was observed a handful of times. The chain recombines TRBV7-2 with TRBJ2-3; D uncertain. V lost 4 bases and J lost 8, with 7 bases in between. The CDR3 is made up of 11 amino acids. The V gene's germline CDR1 is SGHTA and CDR2 FQGNSA. DNA of the CDR3: TGTGCCAGCAGCTCCGTGGGTACGCAGTATTTT. As protein: CASSSVGTQYF. Based on the CDR3 plus reference TRBV7-2 and TRBJ2-3, the full variable domain is GAGVSQSPSNKVTEKGKDVELRCDPISGHTALYWYRQSLGQGLEFLIYFQGNSAPDKSGLPSDRFSAERTGGSVSTLTIQRTQQEDSAVYLCASSSVGTQYFGPGTRLTVL.

This chain connects TRBV4-3 to TRBJ1-6, with no clear D. The germline V gene has CDR1 LGHNA and CDR2 YSLEER. V shed 2 bases and J shed 7 bases, with 12 bases lying between them. There are 15 residues in the CDR3. Here the CDR3 reads CASSQIRTGNSPLHF. CDR3 coding DNA: TGCGCCAGCAGCCAAATCCGGACGGGGAATTCACCCCTCCACTTT.

This chain links TRBV4-3 with TRBJ2-7, with unresolved D. Germline V gene sequence: CDR1 LGHNA, CDR2 YSLEER. This CDR3 spans 11 amino acids. The V end was cut by 0 bases, the J end by 7 bases, with 4 bases between. CDR3 bases: TGCGCCAGCAGCCAAGAAGGGGAGCAGTACTTC. Amino acid sequence: CASSQEGEQYF.

This clonotype was counted between two and nine times. The chain uses TRBV4-2 and TRBJ2-5, with D possibly being TRBD2 (6 bases). The CDR3 contains 14 residues. Trimming pared 1 base from V and 4 bases from J, leaving 10 bases between. Per germline, CDR1 LGHNA and CDR2 YNFKEQ. CDR3 sequence (DNA): TGTGCCAGCAGCCAAGTGGAGGGAGTAGAGACCCAGTACTTC. It specifies CASSQVEGVETQYF.

This clonotype occurred a few times. This chain links TRBV10-3 with TRBJ1-4; a weak D match, TRBD1 (5 bases). V lost 8 bases, J lost 10 bases, and 11 bases lay in between. Germline V CDR1 and CDR2: ENHRY, SYGVKD. This CDR3 has 11 residues. The CDR3 bases are TGTGCCATCGGAACAGGCGGAAAACTGTTTTTT. Its protein is CAIGTGGKLFF.

V gene TRBV29-1 combines with J gene TRBJ2-1, with TRBD2 matching 10 bases. Per the germline V gene, CDR1 is SQVTM and CDR2 is ANQGSEA. V lost 6 bases and J lost 0; bases outside the gene matches: 2. CDR3 length equals 14 residues. The CDR3 spells CSVASGGSYNEQFF. CDR3 sequence (DNA): TGCAGCGTGGCTAGCGGGGGCTCCTACAATGAGCAGTTCTTC.

The chain is built from TRBV14 and TRBJ1-6, with D maybe TRBD1 (5 bases). The germline V and J ends were trimmed by 0 bases and 9 bases, with 12 bases remaining between them. Germline lookup yields CDR1 SGHDN and CDR2 FVKESK. CDR3 length: 15 amino acids. The CDR3 loop is CASSQEELGLSPLHF. The CDR3 bases are TGTGCCAGCAGCCAAGAGGAGCTGGGGCTTTCACCCCTCCACTTT.

The chain links TRBV15 to TRBJ2-7; D is unclear. This CDR3 region has 14 residues. Trimming left V 1 base short and J 0 bases short, with 7 bases between. The germline V gene encodes CDR1 LNHNV and CDR2 YYDKDF (reference sequence). CDR3: CATSRASNSYEQYF. Here the CDR3 DNA reads TGTGCCACCAGCAGAGCTTCCAACTCCTACGAGCAGTACTTC.

The rearrangement joins TRBV15 to TRBJ1-6, with a tentative D call TRBD1 (6 bases). The CDR3 is 22 residues long. Germline lookup yields CDR1 LNHNV and CDR2 YYDKDF (reference sequence). V lost 1 base to trimming and J lost 0 bases, with 25 bases between them. CDR3 in amino acids: CATSRARGRGLTRNSYNSPLHF. CDR3 nucleotides: TGTGCCACCAGCAGAGCTAGGGGACGGGGGCTGACCCGAAACTCCTATAATTCACCCCTCCACTTT.

The V gene is TRBV29-1, the J gene TRBJ2-7; D is undetermined. There are 12 residues in the CDR3. From germline, CDR1 is SQVTM and CDR2 ANQGSEA. The V gene lost 2 bases and the J gene lost 3 bases, with 8 bases spanning the gap. The CDR3 region is CSVEIGFYEQYF. The CDR3 nucleotides read TGCAGCGTTGAAATAGGGTTCTACGAGCAGTACTTC.

The chain combines TRBV9 with TRBJ2-1; tentatively, D is TRBD2 (5 bases). Deletions cut 4 bases from V and 6 bases from J, with 17 bases between. Germline values: CDR1 SGDLS, CDR2 YYNGEE. The CDR3 consists of 15 residues. The CDR3 reads CASSYLDEGGNEQFF. CDR3 DNA: TGTGCCAGCAGCTACTTGGACGAAGGAGGCAATGAGCAGTTCTTC.

This clonotype has more than one count but fewer than ten. The chain carries TRBV20-1 and TRBJ2-6; D is unresolved. The V gene's germline CDR1 is DFQATT and CDR2 SNEGSKA (reference sequence). The CDR3 spans 14 residues. The V and J ends lost 4 bases and 4 bases respectively, with 11 bases between them. CDR3 DNA sequence: TGCAGTGCTACGTGGACCGCCGGGGCCAACGTCCTGACTTTC. Amino acids: CSATWTAGANVLTF.

This clonotype was detected ten times or more. J is TRBJ1-5 and V is TRBV20-1, with D unclear. This CDR3 comprises 10 residues. Trimming shortened V by 6 bases and J by 9 bases, and 9 bases separated the two germline ends. Germline-derived CDR1 and CDR2 are DFQATT and SNEGSKA (reference sequence). The CDR3 nucleotides are TGCAGTGCCAGTCCTCTGCCCCAGCATTTT. Its protein product is CSASPLPQHF.

The chain has TRBV6-2 or TRBV6-3 and TRBJ2-7, with 9 bases that match TRBD2. Trimming took 4 bases from V and 1 from J; bases not matched to a gene: 5. The CDR3 is made up of 15 amino acids. Looked up from germline, CDR1 is MNHEY and CDR2 is SVGEGT. In DNA, the CDR3 is TGTGCCAGCAGTTCCGCTAGCGGGAATTCCTACGAGCAGTACTTC. Protein: CASSSASGNSYEQYF.

This clonotype was detected only a few times. The chain combines TRBV2 with TRBJ2-7; D remains ambiguous. The length of the CDR3 is 14 residues. In germline, CDR1 is SNHLY, CDR2 FYNNEI. V was shortened by 6 bases and J by 3 bases, with 15 bases between the two germline ends. The CDR3 DNA sequence: TGTGCCAGCAGCGAAAATGCTCCAAACTACGAGCAGTACTTC. Protein sequence: CASSENAPNYEQYF.

The V and J genes are TRBV4-2 and TRBJ2-1, with 7 bases lining up with TRBD1. CDR1 LGHNA and CDR2 YNFKEQ come from the germline V gene. This CDR3 is built from 14 residues. J was trimmed by 12 bases and V by 0 bases; bases with no gene match: 8. The CDR3 region has the DNA TGTGCCAGCAGCCAAGATGCCGACAGGGTCGGGCAGTTCTTC. It specifies CASSQDADRVGQFF.

This clonotype was found a few times. The rearrangement links TRBV27 to TRBJ1-2; 8 nucleotides match TRBD1. V was clipped by 5 bases and J by 7 bases; unmatched bases: 3. CDR3 length: 12 amino acids. Germline CDR1 reads MNHEY; CDR2 reads SMNVEV (reference sequence). The CDR3 DNA reads as TGTGCCAGCAGTCCAGGGGGCTTTGGCTACACCTTC. Encoded protein: CASSPGGFGYTF.